What follows are 4 T cell receptor beta chains derived from one specimen sequenced in a study of blood T cell repertoires in COVID-19. Method: immunoSEQ multiplex PCR; TCRdb's copy keeps in-frame clones and lacks some. This table holds under 300,000 clones, roughly 93% found once. Source material: PBMCs or T cells enriched from blood (not recorded which). The receptors originated from a woman in her 40s with acute COVID-19.

The J gene is TRBJ1-2, the V gene TRBV14; 7 bases agree with TRBD1. The germline V gene has CDR1 SGHDN and CDR2 FVKESK. The CDR3 consists of 14 residues. V lost 0 bases, J lost 8 bases, and 6 bases stayed unmatched. CDR3 amino acids: CASSQEDRVSGYTF. The CDR3 DNA is TGTGCCAGCAGCCAAGAAGACAGGGTATCCGGCTACACCTTC.

This chain connects TRBV7-9 to TRBJ1-1; no clear D gene. V was shortened by 5 bases and J by 0 bases, with 7 bases between the two germline ends. From germline, CDR1 is SEHNR and CDR2 FQNEAQ (reference sequence). The CDR3 spans 13 residues. CDR3 region: CASSPRVNTEAFF. CDR3 sequence (DNA): TGTGCCAGCAGCCCCCGGGTGAACACTGAAGCTTTCTTT.

The chain is built from TRBV27 and TRBJ1-4; D is possibly TRBD1 (5 bases). The V gene lost 5 bases and the J gene lost 7 bases, with 20 bases spanning the gap. There are 16 residues in the CDR3. Germline assignment: CDR1 MNHEY and CDR2 SMNVEV (reference sequence). The CDR3 sequence: CASSRARGSGGEKLFF. CDR3 DNA sequence: TGTGCCAGCAGTCGAGCCCGGGGGAGCGGTGGTGAAAAACTGTTTTTT.

The rearrangement uses TRBV7-2 and TRBJ2-5, with 7 bases identical to TRBD1. V was pared by 5 bases and J by 1 base, with 1 base of the junction left unmatched. CDR3 length: 13 residues. Germline values: CDR1 SGHTA, CDR2 FQGNSA. The CDR3 bases are TGTGCCAGCAGCCGGGACAGCCAAGAGACCCAGTACTTC. Residues: CASSRDSQETQYF.